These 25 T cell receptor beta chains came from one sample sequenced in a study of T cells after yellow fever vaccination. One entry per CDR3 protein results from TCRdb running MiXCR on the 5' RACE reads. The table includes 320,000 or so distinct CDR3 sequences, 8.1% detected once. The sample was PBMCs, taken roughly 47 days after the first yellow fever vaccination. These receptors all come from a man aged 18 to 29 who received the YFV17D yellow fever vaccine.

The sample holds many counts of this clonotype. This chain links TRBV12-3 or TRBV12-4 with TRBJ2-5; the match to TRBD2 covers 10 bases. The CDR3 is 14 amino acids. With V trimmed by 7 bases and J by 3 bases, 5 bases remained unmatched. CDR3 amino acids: CASTLAGGKETQYF. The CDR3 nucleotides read TGTGCCAGCACCTTAGCGGGGGGAAAAGAGACCCAGTACTTC.

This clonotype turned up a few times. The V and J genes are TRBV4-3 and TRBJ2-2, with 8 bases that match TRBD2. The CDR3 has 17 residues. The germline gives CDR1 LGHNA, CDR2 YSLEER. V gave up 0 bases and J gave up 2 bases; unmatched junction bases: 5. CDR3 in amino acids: CASSQESSGGNTGELFF. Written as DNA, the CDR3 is TGCGCCAGCAGCCAAGAGAGCAGCGGGGGTAACACCGGGGAGCTGTTTTTT.

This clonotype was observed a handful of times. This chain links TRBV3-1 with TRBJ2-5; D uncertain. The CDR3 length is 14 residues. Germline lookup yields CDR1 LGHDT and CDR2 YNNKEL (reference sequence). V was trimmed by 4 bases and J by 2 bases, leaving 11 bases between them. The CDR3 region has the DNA TGTGCCAGCAGCCCTACCGTACAGCAAGAGACCCAGTACTTC. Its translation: CASSPTVQQETQYF.

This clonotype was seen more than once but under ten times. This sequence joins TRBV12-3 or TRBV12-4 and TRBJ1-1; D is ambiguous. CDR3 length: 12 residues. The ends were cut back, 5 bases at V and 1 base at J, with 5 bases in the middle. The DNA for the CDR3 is TGTGCCAGCAGTGGGGAGAACACTGAAGCTTTCTTT. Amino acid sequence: CASSGENTEAFF.

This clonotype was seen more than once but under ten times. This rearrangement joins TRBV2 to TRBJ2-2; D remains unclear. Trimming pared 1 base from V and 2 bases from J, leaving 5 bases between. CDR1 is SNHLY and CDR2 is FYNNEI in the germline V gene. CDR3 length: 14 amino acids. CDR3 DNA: TGTGCCAGCAGTGAAGAAGACAACACCGGGGAGCTGTTTTTT. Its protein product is CASSEEDNTGELFF.

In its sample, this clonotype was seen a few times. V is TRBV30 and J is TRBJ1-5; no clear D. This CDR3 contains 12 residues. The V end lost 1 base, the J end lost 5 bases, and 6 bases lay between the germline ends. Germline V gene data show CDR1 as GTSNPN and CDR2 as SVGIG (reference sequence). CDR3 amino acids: CAWSADHQPQHF. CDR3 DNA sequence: TGTGCCTGGAGTGCAGACCATCAGCCCCAGCATTTT.

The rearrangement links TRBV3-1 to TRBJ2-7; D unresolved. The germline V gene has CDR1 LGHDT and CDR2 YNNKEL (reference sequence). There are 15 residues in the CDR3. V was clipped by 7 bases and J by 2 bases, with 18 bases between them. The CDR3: CASTPGPSEPYEQYF. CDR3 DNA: TGTGCCAGCACCCCGGGCCCTTCGGAGCCCTACGAGCAGTACTTC.

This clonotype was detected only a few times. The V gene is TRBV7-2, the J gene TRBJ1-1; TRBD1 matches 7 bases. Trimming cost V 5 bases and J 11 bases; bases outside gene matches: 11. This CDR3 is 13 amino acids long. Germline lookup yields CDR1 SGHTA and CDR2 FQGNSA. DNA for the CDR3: TGTGCCAGCAGCCCACGGGACAGTCCCGGGGCTTTCTTT. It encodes CASSPRDSPGAFF.

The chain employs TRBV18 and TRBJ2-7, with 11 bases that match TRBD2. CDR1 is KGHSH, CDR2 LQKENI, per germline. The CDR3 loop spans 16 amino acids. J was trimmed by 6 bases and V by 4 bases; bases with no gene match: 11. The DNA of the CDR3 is TGTGCCAGCTCACTGGCTAGCGGGGGGCCACTGGGCGAGCAGTACTTC. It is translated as CASSLASGGPLGEQYF.

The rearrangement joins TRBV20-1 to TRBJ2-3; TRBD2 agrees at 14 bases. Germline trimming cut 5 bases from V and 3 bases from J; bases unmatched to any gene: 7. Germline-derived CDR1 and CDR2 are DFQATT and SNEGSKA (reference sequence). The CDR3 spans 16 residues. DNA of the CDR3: TGCAGTGCTGATTTAGGACTAGCGGGAGGAACAGATACGCAGTATTTT. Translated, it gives CSADLGLAGGTDTQYF.

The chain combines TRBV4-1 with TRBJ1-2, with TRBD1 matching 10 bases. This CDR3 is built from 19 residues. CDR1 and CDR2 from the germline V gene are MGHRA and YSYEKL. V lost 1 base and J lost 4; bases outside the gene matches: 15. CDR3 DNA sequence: TGCGCCAGCAGCCAAGCTACTTTGGGAAGGACAGGGGGACGCTATGGCTACACCTTC. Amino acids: CASSQATLGRTGGRYGYTF.

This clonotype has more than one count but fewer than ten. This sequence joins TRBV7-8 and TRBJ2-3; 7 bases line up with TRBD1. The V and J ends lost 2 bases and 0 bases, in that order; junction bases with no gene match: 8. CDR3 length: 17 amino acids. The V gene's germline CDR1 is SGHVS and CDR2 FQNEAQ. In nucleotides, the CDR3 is TGTGCCAGCAGCTTAAGACAGGGATCACCTAGCACAGATACGCAGTATTTT. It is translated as CASSLRQGSPSTDTQYF.

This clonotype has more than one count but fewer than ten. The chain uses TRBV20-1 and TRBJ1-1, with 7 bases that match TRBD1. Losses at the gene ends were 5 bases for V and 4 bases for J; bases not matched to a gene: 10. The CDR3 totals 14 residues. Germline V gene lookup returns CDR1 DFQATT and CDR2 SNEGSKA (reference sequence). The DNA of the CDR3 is TGCAGTGCTGGACGACAGGGTGGAGGCACTGAAGCTTTCTTT. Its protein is CSAGRQGGGTEAFF.

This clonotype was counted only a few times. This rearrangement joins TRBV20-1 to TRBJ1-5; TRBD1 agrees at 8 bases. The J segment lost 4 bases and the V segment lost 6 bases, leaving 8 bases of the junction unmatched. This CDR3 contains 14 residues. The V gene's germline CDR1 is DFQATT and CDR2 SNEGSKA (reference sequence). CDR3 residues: CSAKSDRDNQPQHF. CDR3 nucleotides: TGCAGTGCCAAATCGGACAGGGATAATCAGCCCCAGCATTTT.

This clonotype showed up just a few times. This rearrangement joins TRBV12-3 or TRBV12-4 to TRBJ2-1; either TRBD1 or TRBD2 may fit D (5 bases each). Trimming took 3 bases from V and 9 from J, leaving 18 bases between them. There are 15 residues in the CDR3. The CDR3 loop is CASSFRDPSSGEQFF. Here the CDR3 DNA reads TGTGCCAGCAGTTTCCGGGACCCCTCGTCGGGTGAGCAGTTCTTC.

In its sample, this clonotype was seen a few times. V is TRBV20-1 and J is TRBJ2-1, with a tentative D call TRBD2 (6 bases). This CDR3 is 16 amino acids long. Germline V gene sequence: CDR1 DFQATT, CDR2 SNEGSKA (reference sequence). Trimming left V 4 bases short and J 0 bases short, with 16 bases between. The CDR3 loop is CSAKRPSSDSYNEQFF. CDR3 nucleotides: TGCAGTGCTAAGCGGCCTTCTAGCGACTCCTACAATGAGCAGTTCTTC.

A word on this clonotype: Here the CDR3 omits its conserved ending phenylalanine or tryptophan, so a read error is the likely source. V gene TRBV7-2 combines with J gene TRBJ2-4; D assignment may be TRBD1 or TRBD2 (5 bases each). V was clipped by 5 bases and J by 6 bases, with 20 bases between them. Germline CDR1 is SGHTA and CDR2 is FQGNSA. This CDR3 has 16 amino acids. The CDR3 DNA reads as TGTGCCAGCAGCCCCAGCCCACTGGGGGTGGGAAACATTCAGTACTTA. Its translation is CASSPSPLGVGNIQYL.

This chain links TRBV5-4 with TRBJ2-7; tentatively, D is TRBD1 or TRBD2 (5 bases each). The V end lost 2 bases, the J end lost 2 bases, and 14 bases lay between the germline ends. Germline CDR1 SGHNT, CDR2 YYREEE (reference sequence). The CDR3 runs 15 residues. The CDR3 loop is CASSFPGPTTYEQYF. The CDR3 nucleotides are TGTGCCAGCAGCTTTCCGGGACCGACGACCTACGAGCAGTACTTC.

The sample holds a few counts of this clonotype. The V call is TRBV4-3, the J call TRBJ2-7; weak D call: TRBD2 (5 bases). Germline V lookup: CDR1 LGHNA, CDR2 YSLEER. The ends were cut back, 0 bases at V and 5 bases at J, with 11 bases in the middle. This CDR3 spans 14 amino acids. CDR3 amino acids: CASSQDLGRNEQYF. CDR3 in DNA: TGCGCCAGCAGCCAAGATCTGGGGAGAAACGAGCAGTACTTC.

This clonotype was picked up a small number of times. The CDR3 region has the DNA TGTGCCAGCAGTTCCCTGACCCCAACCGACGCAGATACGCAGTATTTT. The encoded protein is CASSSLTPTDADTQYF. The chain carries TRBV6-5 and TRBJ2-3; D remains ambiguous. Germline V gives CDR1 MNHEY, CDR2 SVGAGI. The CDR3 sequence is 16 residues long. Trimming pared 4 bases from V and 4 bases from J, leaving 18 bases between.

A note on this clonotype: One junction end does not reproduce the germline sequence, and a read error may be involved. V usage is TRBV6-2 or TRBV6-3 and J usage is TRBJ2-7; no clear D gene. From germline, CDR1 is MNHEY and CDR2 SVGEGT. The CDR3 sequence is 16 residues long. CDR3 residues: CASNYRTDGLSDEQYF. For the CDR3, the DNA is TGTGCCAGCAATTACCGAACCGACGGGTTGAGCGACGAGCAGTACTTC.

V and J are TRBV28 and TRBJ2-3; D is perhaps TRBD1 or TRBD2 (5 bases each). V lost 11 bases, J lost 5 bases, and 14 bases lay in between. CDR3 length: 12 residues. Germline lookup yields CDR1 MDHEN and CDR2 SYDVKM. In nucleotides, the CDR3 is TGTGCCGGGGGACGGGGAAGAGATACGCAGTATTTT. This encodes CAGGRGRDTQYF.

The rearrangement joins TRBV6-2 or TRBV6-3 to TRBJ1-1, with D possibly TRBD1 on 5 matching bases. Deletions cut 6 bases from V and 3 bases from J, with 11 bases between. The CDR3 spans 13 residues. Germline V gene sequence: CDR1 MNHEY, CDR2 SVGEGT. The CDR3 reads CASRLGGDTEAFF. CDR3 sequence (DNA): TGTGCCAGCAGACTGGGAGGGGACACTGAAGCTTTCTTT.

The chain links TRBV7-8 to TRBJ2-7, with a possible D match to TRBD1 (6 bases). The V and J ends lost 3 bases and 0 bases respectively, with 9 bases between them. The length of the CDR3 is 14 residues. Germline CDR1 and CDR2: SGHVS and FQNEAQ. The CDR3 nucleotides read TGTGCCAGCAGCTTTGGACAGAGCTCCTACGAGCAGTACTTC. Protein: CASSFGQSSYEQYF.

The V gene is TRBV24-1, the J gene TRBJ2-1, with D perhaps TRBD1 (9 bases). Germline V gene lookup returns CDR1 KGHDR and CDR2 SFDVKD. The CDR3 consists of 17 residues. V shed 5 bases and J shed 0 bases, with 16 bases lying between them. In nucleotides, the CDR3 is TGTGCCACCAGTGGAGACAGGGGGACTAGCTCCTACAATGAGCAGTTCTTC. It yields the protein CATSGDRGTSSYNEQFF.